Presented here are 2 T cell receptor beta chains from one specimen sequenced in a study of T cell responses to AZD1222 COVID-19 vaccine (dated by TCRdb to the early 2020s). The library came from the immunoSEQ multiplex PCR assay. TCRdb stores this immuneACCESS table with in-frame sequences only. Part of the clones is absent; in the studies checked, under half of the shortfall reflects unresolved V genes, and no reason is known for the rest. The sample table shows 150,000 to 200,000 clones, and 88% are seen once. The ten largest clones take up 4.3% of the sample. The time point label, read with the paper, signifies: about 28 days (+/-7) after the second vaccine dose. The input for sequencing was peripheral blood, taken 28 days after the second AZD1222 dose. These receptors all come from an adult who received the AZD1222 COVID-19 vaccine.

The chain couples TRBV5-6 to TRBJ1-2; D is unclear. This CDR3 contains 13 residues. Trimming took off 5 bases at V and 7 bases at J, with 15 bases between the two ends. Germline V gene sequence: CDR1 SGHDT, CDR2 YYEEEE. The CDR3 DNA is TGTGCCAGCAGATTCGGACGGACCTCTGGCTACACCTTC. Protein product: CASRFGRTSGYTF.

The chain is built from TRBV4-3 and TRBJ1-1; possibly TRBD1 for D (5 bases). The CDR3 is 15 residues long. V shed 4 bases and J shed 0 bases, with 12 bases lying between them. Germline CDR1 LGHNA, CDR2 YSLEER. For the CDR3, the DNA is TGCGCCAGCAGCCTGGCAGGGCAAATGAACACTGAAGCTTTCTTT. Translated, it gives CASSLAGQMNTEAFF.